This TCR beta chain was obtained from a study of blood T cell repertoires in COVID-19. Study context: COVID-19 samples collected from the United States, Italy and Spain covered acute and convalescent phases.

CDR1 is MDHEN and CDR2 is SYDVKM in the germline V gene. The V end lost 6 bases, the J end lost 3 bases, and 23 bases lay between the germline ends. CDR3 length equals 18 residues. In the original processing: Amplifying reference gene primers gave estimates of nucleated cell counts. Assay used: immunoSEQ multiplex PCR; TCRdb lists only in-frame clones, some missing. V, J and clone size are those of that table, while D and trimming were read from the DNA. The data show about 180,000 clones, approximately 88% seen once. This clonotype was obtained from a woman aged 55-70 years with acute or convalescent COVID-19. The sample comprised peripheral blood. This sequence joins TRBV28 and TRBJ2-2; tentatively, D is TRBD1 (5 bases). The CDR3 nucleotides are TGTGCCAGCAGCCAAAGGCCAGGGCAGCTTGACTACACCGGGGAGCTGTTTTTT. It encodes CASSQRPGQLDYTGELFF.